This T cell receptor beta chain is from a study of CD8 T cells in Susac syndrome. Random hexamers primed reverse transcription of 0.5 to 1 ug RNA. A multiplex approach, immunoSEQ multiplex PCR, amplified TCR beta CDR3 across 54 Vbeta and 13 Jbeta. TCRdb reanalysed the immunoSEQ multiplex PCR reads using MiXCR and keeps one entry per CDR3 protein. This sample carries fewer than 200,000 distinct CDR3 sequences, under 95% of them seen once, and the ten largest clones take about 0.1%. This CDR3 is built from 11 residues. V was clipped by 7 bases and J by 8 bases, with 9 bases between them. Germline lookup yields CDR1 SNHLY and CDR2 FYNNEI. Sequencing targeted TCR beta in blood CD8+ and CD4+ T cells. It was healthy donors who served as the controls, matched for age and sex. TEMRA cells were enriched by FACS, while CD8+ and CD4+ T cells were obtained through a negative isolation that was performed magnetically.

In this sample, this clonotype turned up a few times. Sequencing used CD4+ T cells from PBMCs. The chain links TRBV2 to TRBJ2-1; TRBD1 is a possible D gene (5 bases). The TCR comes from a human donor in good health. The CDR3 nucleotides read TGTGCCAGCAACCAGGGCGATGAGCAGTTCTTC. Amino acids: CASNQGDEQFF.